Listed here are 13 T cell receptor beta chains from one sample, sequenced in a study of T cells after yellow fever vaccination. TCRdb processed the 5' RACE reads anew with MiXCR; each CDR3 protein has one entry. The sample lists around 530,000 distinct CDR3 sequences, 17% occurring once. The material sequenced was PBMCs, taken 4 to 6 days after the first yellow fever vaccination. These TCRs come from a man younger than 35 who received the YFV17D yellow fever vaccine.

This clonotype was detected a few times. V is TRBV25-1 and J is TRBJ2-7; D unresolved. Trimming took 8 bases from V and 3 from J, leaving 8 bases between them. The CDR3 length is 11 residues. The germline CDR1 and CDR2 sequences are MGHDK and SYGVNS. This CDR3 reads CASASVYEQYF. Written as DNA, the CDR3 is TGTGCCAGCGCCAGTGTCTACGAGCAGTACTTC.

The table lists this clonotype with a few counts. CDR3 sequence (DNA): TGTGCCAGCAGCTTTAGTACAGGGGGAAACACCATATATTTT. Protein product: CASSFSTGGNTIYF. The rearrangement links TRBV7-9 to TRBJ1-3, with a weak D call TRBD1 (6 bases). The CDR3 runs 14 residues. V lost 3 bases and J lost 4, with 10 bases in between. Germline CDR1 is SEHNR and CDR2 is FQNEAQ (reference sequence).

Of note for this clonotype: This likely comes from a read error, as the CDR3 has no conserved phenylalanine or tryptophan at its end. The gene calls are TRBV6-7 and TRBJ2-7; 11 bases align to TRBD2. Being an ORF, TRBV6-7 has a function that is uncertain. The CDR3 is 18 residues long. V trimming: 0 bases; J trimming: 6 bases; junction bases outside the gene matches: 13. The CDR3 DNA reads TGTGCCAGCAGTTACTCAAAACAACGACTAGCGGGGAACTGCGAGCAGTACGCC. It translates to CASSYSKQRLAGNCEQYA.

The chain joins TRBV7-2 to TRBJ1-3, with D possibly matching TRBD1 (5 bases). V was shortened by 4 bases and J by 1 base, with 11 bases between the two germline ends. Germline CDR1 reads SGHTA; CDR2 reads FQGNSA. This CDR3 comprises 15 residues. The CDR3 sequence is CASSSYQGSGNTIYF. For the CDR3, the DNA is TGTGCCAGCAGCTCCTACCAGGGATCTGGAAACACCATATATTTT.

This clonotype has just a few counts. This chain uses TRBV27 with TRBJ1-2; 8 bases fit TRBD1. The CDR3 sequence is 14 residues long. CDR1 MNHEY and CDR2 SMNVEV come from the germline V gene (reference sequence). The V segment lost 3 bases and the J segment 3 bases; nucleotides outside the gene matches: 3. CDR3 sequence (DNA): TGTGCCAGCAGTTTCGGACAGGGCCACTATGGCTACACCTTC. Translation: CASSFGQGHYGYTF.

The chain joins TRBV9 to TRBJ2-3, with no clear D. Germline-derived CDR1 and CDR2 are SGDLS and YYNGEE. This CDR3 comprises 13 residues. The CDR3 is CWRQVLSTDTQYF. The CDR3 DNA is TGTTGGCGGCAAGTTCTAAGCACAGATACGCAGTATTTT.

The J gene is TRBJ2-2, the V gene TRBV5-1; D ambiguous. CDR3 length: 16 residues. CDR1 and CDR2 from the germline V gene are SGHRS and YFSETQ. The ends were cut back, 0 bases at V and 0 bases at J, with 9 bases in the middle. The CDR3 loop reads CASSLASTSNTGELFF. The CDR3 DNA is TGCGCCAGCAGCTTGGCCAGCACCTCGAACACCGGGGAGCTGTTTTTT.

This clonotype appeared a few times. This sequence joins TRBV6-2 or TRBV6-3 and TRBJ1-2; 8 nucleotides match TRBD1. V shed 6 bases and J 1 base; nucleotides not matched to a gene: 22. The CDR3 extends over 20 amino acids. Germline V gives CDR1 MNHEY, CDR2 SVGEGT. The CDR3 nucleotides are TGTGCCAGCAGCTCGGGCGGGTTTGAGACGGGGACAGGCCTTAACTATGGCTACACCTTC. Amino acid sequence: CASSSGGFETGTGLNYGYTF.

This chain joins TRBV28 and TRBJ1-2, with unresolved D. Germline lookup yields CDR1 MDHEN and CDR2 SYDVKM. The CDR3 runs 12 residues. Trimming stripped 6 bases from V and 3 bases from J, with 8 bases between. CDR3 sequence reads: CASRAGDYGYTF. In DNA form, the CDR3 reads TGTGCCAGCAGGGCCGGCGACTATGGCTACACCTTC.

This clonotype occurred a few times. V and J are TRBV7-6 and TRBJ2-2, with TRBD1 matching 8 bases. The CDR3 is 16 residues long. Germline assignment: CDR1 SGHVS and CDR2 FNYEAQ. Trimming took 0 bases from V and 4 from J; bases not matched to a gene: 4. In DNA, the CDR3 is TGTGCCAGCAGCTTAGCGCAGGGGGCGAGCACCGGGGAGCTGTTTTTT. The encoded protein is CASSLAQGASTGELFF.

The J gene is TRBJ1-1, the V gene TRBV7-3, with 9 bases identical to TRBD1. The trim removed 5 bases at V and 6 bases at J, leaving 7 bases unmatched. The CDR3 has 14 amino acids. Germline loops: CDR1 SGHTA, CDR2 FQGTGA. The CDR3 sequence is CASSPRDRVAEAFF. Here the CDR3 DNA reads TGTGCCAGCAGCCCTCGGGACAGGGTCGCTGAAGCTTTCTTT.

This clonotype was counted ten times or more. Here the CDR3 reads CASSDPENTEAFF. The CDR3 bases are TGTGCCAGCAGTGACCCCGAAAACACTGAAGCTTTCTTT. This chain joins TRBV6-4 and TRBJ1-1; no clear D. Germline V gives CDR1 MRHNA, CDR2 SNTAGT. CDR3 length: 13 residues. V lost 2 bases to trimming and J lost 2 bases, with 6 bases between them.

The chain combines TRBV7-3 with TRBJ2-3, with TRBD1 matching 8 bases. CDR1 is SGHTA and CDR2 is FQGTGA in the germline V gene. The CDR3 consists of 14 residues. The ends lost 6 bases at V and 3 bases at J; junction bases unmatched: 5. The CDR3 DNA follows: TGTGCCAGCAGGTACAGACAGGGGACAGATACGCAGTATTTT. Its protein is CASRYRQGTDTQYF.